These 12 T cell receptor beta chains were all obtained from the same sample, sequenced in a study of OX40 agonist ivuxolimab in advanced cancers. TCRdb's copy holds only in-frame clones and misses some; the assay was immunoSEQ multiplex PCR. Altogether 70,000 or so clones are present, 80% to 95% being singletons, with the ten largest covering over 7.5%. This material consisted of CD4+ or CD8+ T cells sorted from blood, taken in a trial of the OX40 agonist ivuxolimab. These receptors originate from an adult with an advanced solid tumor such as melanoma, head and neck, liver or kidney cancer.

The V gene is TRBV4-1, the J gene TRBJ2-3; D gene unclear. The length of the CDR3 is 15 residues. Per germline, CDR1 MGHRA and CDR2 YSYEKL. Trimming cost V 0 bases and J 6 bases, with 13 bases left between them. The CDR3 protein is CASSQDGLLEDTQYF. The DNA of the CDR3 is TGCGCCAGCAGCCAAGATGGCCTCCTCGAGGATACGCAGTATTTT.

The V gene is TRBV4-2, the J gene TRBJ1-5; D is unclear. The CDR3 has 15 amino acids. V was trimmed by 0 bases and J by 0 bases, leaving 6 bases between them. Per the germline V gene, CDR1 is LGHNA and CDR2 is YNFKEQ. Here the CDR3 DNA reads TGTGCCAGCAGCCAAGATCTAGCTAGCAATCAGCCCCAGCATTTT. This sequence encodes CASSQDLASNQPQHF.

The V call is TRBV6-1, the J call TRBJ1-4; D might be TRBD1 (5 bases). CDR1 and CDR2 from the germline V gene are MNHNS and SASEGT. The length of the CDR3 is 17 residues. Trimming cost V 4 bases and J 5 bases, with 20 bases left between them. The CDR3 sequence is CASSVYRDGRLNEKLFF. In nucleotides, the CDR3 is TGTGCCAGCAGTGTATACCGGGACGGACGGCTAAATGAAAAACTGTTTTTT.

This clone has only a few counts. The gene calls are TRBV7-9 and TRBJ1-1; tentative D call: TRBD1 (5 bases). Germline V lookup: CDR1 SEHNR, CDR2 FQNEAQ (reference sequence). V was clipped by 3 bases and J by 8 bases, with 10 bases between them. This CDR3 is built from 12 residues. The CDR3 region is CASSFPGGEAFF. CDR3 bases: TGTGCCAGCAGCTTCCCCGGGGGGGAAGCTTTCTTT.

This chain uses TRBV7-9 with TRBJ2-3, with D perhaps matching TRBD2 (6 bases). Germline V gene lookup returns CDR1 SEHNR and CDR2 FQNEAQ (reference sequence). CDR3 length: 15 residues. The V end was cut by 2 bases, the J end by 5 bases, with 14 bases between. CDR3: CASSLIGPGLDTQYF. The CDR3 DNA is TGTGCCAGCAGCTTAATAGGTCCGGGACTAGATACGCAGTATTTT.

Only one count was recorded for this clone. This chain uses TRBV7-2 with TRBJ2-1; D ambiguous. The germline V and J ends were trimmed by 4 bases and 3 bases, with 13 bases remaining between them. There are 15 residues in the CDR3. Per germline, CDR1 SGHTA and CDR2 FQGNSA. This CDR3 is CASSSSVALYNEQFF. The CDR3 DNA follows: TGTGCCAGCAGCTCCTCCGTGGCGCTCTACAATGAGCAGTTCTTC.

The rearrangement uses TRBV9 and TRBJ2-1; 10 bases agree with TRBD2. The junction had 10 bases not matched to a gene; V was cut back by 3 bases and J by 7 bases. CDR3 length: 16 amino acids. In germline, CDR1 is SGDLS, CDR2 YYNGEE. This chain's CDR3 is CASSEQRGGLDNEQFF. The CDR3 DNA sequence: TGTGCCAGCAGCGAACAGCGGGGGGGCCTGGATAATGAGCAGTTCTTC.

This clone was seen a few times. DNA for the CDR3: TGTGCCAGCAGCCCGGTGACTAGCTCCTACAATGAGCAGTTCTTC. It yields the protein CASSPVTSSYNEQFF. V usage is TRBV7-9 and J usage is TRBJ2-1; maybe TRBD2 (6 bases). The CDR3 covers 15 residues. The germline V gene has CDR1 SEHNR and CDR2 FQNEAQ (reference sequence). Deletions cut 5 bases from V and 0 bases from J, with 11 bases between.

DNA for the CDR3: TGTGCCAGCAGCGTAAGTGGGAGAGGGTCGACTAACTATGGCTACACCTTC. It is translated as CASSVSGRGSTNYGYTF. The gene calls are TRBV9 and TRBJ1-2, with D uncertain. Germline CDR1 SGDLS, CDR2 YYNGEE. The CDR3 contains 17 residues. With 1 base removed from V and 0 bases from J, the gap between germline ends came to 16 bases.

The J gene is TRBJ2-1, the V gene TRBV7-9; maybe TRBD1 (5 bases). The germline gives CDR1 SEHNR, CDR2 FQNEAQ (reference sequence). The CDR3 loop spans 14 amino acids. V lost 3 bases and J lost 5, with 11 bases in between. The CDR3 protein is CASSLGQPNNEQFF. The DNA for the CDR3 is TGTGCCAGCAGCTTGGGGCAGCCAAACAATGAGCAGTTCTTC.

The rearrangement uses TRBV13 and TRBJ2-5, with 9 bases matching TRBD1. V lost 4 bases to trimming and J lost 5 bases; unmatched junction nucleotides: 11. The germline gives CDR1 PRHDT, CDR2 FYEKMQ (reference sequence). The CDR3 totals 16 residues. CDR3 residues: CASSSNPGQGLETQYF. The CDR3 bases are TGTGCCAGCAGCTCGAACCCGGGACAGGGTTTGGAGACCCAGTACTTC.

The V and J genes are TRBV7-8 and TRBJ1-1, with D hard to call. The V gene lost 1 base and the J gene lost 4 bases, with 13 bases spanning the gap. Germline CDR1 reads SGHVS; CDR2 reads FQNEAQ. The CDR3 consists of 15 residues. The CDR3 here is CASSLVAGWVTEAFF. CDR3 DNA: TGTGCCAGCAGCTTAGTGGCGGGTTGGGTCACTGAAGCTTTCTTT.